These 8 T cell receptor beta chains were all obtained from the same sample, sequenced in a study of cytomegalovirus exposure and HLA in healthy donors. The PCR ran on 60 Vbeta and 13 Jbeta primers. Profiling relied on immunoSEQ multiplex PCR, and the TCRdb table lists in-frame clones only, not all of them. The sample has about 90,000 clones, approximately 78% seen once; the top ten hold roughly 4.5%. Sequences were obtained from PBMCs. The receptors derive from a woman in her forties in good health and CMV-seropositive.

The DNA of the CDR3 is TGTGCCAGTAGTTTACAGGGTCCCCCTGAAAAACTGTTTTTT. This codes for CASSLQGPPEKLFF. The chain recombines TRBV19 with TRBJ1-4; TRBD1 is a possible D gene (6 bases). Germline CDR1 and CDR2: LNHDA and SQIVND (reference sequence). This CDR3 has 14 amino acids. Trimming took off 5 bases at V and 7 bases at J, with 14 bases between the two ends.

The chain joins TRBV28 to TRBJ1-1; 7 bases are a match to TRBD1. Germline assignment: CDR1 MDHEN and CDR2 SYDVKM. The CDR3 extends over 15 amino acids. V lost 5 bases and J lost 3; bases outside the gene matches: 9. The CDR3 DNA reads TGTGCCAGCAGTACTACAGGGGTAGGGGACACTGAAGCTTTCTTT. It encodes CASSTTGVGDTEAFF.

The rearrangement joins TRBV5-1 to TRBJ2-1; 10 nucleotides line up with TRBD2. V gave up 3 bases and J gave up 5 bases; unmatched junction bases: 5. Germline CDR1 SGHRS, CDR2 YFSETQ. This CDR3 contains 15 residues. The CDR3 protein is CASSWDSGRNNEQFF. In DNA, the CDR3 is TGCGCCAGCAGCTGGGATAGCGGGAGGAACAATGAGCAGTTCTTC.

This chain joins TRBV6-5 and TRBJ2-7, with 8 bases aligning to TRBD2. Germline V gene lookup returns CDR1 MNHEY and CDR2 SVGAGI. This CDR3 is built from 15 residues. The V segment lost 6 bases and the J segment 3 bases; nucleotides outside the gene matches: 10. The CDR3 region has the DNA TGTGCCAGCAGCGGGGGGGTCGGGAATGGCTACGAGCAGTACTTC. Translated, it gives CASSGGVGNGYEQYF.

The chain joins TRBV27 to TRBJ2-5; D possibly corresponds to TRBD2 (5 bases). Germline loops: CDR1 MNHEY, CDR2 SMNVEV (reference sequence). The CDR3 spans 17 residues. V shed 6 bases and J shed 5 bases, with 25 bases lying between them. CDR3 DNA: TGTGCCAGCAGCCTACGAGCTAGCAGAACACATCCGGAGACCCAGTACTTC. Translating gives CASSLRASRTHPETQYF.

This clone has only one observation. The rearrangement uses TRBV5-4 and TRBJ2-7; 9 bases are shared with TRBD1. The CDR3 has 15 residues. Germline CDR1 SGHNT, CDR2 YYREEE (reference sequence). V gave up 4 bases and J gave up 6 bases; unmatched junction bases: 11. The CDR3 sequence is CASSPNRGQYGEQYF. The CDR3 bases are TGTGCCAGCAGCCCCAACAGGGGGCAATACGGCGAGCAGTACTTC.

This clone turned up a few times. The gene calls are TRBV27 and TRBJ1-5, with 7 nucleotides matching TRBD1. CDR3 size: 14 residues. The trim removed 4 bases at V and 5 bases at J, leaving 5 bases unmatched. Germline CDR1 MNHEY, CDR2 SMNVEV (reference sequence). CDR3 DNA: TGTGCCAGCAGTTCTCGACAGGGCGATCAGCCCCAGCATTTT. This sequence encodes CASSSRQGDQPQHF.

The chain recombines TRBV11-2 with TRBJ2-1; D is perhaps TRBD1 (5 bases). Looked up from germline, CDR1 is SGHAT and CDR2 is FQNNGV. V dropped 5 bases and J dropped 1 base, with 15 bases sitting between them. This CDR3 spans 16 amino acids. CDR3 DNA sequence: TGTGCCAGCAGCCCCGGATCAGGGATTTCCTACAATGAGCAGTTCTTC. Translating it yields CASSPGSGISYNEQFF.